This TCR beta chain was obtained from a study of T cell changes during pregnancy in multiple sclerosis. V trimming: 8 bases; J trimming: 0 bases; junction bases outside the gene matches: 3. CDR3 length: 15 amino acids. The germline gives CDR1 SGHAT, CDR2 FQDESV (reference sequence). Only in-frame clones appear in the TCRdb table, and some are missing; sequencing was by immunoSEQ multiplex PCR. The sample has 35,000 or so clones, approximately 90% seen once. This chain joins TRBV11-1 and TRBJ2-6; 8 bases map to TRBD1. Source: CD8+ T cells from peripheral blood mononuclear cells, taken in the third trimester of pregnancy. This TCR was recovered from a female donor with multiple sclerosis, enrolled in a pregnancy study. CDR3 DNA sequence: TGTGCCAGCCGGACAGGGAGCTCTGGGGCCAACGTCCTGACTTTC. Amino acids: CASRTGSSGANVLTF.